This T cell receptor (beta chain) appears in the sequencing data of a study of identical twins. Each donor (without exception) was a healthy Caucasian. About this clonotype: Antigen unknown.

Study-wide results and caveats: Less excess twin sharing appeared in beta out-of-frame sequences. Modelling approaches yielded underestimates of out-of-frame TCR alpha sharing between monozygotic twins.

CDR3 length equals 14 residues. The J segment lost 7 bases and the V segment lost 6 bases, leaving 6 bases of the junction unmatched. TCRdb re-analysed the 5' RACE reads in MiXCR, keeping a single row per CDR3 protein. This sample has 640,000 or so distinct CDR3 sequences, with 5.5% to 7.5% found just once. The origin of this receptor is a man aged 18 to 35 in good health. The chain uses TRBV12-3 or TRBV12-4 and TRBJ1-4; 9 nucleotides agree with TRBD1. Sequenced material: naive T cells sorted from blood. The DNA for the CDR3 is TGTGCCAGCAGCACCAGACAGGGGGGTGAAAAACTGTTTTTT. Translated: CASSTRQGGEKLFF.